The next 9 T cell receptor beta chains were all read from a single sample in a study of cytomegalovirus exposure and HLA in healthy donors. The PCR employed 60 Vbeta primers together with 13 Jbeta primers. Sequenced by immunoSEQ multiplex PCR; TCRdb stores in-frame clones only, minus some. Of some 120,000 clones listed, about three quarters were seen once; the top ten hold around 6.6%. The sequenced material came from PBMCs. Receptors originate from a man in his forties in good health and CMV-seropositive.

The chain couples TRBV5-4 to TRBJ2-7; perhaps TRBD1 as D (6 bases). Germline CDR1 is SGHNT and CDR2 is YYREEE (reference sequence). This CDR3 has 14 residues. V lost 4 bases, J lost 4 bases, and 15 bases lay in between. The CDR3 sequence is CASSPGDQRYEQYF. The CDR3 DNA reads as TGTGCCAGCAGCCCAGGGGATCAAAGGTACGAGCAGTACTTC. Full variable domain (rest looked up from reference TRBV5-4 and TRBJ2-7): ETGVTQSPTHLIKTRGQQVTLRCSSQSGHNTVSWYQQALGQGPQFIFQYYREEENGRGNFPPRFSGLQFPNYSSELNVNALELDDSALYLCASSPGDQRYEQYFGPGTRLTVT.

This chain connects TRBV10-3 to TRBJ1-1, with TRBD1 matching over 8 bases. The trim removed 6 bases at V and 6 bases at J, leaving 12 bases unmatched. Germline-derived CDR1 and CDR2 are ENHRY and SYGVKD. The CDR3 spans 15 residues. The CDR3 nucleotides are TGTGCCATCAGAGGTACAGGGGGGAGGTCCTCTGAAGCTTTCTTT. It translates to CAIRGTGGRSSEAFF.

The rearrangement links TRBV5-1 to TRBJ2-4; D ambiguous. The germline V gene encodes CDR1 SGHRS and CDR2 YFSETQ. V lost 4 bases and J lost 5, with 16 bases in between. The CDR3 is 15 residues long. The CDR3 nucleotides are TGCGCCAGCAGCCCCGCCCCCGAGGCTGAAAACATTCAGTACTTC. Its translation: CASSPAPEAENIQYF.

On this clone itself: Here the CDR3 omits its conserved ending phenylalanine or tryptophan, so a read error is the likely source. No DNA is shown, since the ends of the CDR3 on it are uncertain; the CDR3 is the one TCRdb lists. This rearrangement joins TRBV20-1 to TRBJ1-2; TRBD1, the D gene given by the table, was not confirmed from the DNA. CDR1 DFQATT and CDR2 SNEGSKA come from the germline V gene (reference sequence). The CDR3 is 8 residues long, counting both termini. CDR3 residues: CSAPPTGV.

The chain is built from TRBV18 and TRBJ1-2; D perhaps matches TRBD1 (5 bases). Per germline, CDR1 KGHSH and CDR2 LQKENI. This CDR3 is 14 amino acids long. V was pared by 5 bases and J by 4 bases, with 14 bases between. This chain's CDR3 is CASSSGRRGYGYTF. The CDR3 DNA reads TGTGCCAGCTCATCAGGGAGGAGGGGCTATGGCTACACCTTC.

The chain couples TRBV4-1 to TRBJ2-2; TRBD2 might be the D (7 bases). Germline V gene sequence: CDR1 MGHRA, CDR2 YSYEKL. Trimming left V 0 bases short and J 7 bases short, with 15 bases between. The CDR3 consists of 16 residues. The CDR3 loop reads CASSQERGPTDGELFF. The CDR3 nucleotides read TGCGCCAGCAGCCAAGAGCGGGGGCCTACGGACGGGGAGCTGTTTTTT.

The chain carries TRBV30 and TRBJ2-3; TRBD2 might be the D (5 bases). The length of the CDR3 is 15 residues. The V gene's germline CDR1 is GTSNPN and CDR2 SVGIG (reference sequence). V was clipped by 1 base and J by 2 bases, with 13 bases between them. CDR3 protein: CAWSEGSRTTDTQYF. The CDR3, as DNA: TGTGCCTGGAGTGAAGGGAGCAGAACCACAGATACGCAGTATTTT.

This clone was picked up one time. The V call is TRBV28, the J call TRBJ2-1, with 11 positions matching TRBD2. Germline lookup yields CDR1 MDHEN and CDR2 SYDVKM. J was trimmed by 1 base and V by 1 base; bases with no gene match: 9. The CDR3 loop spans 19 amino acids. In DNA, the CDR3 is TGTGCCAGCAGTTTATTAAGTCTAGCGGGGGGCGGATCCTACAATGAGCAGTTCTTC. Its translation: CASSLLSLAGGGSYNEQFF.

Comment on this clone: Its ends do not fully match the called genes, so a read error is possible. This sequence joins TRBV7-2 and TRBJ2-3; D not certain. The CDR3 length is 12 residues. Germline CDR1 SGHTA, CDR2 FQGNSA. CDR3 sequence (DNA): TGTGCCAGCAGTCCTGATACAGATTCGCAGTATTTT. Its translation: CASSPDTDSQYF.